The rows below give T cell receptor beta chains drawn from one sample of a study of CD8+CD57+ T cells in acquired aplastic anemia. MiXCR, run by TCRdb on the reads, gives a single entry per CDR3 protein. Here the sample spans 75,000 to 80,000 distinct CDR3 sequences, 55% to 75% being singletons. The sequencing input was sorted CD4+, CD8+, or CD8+CD57+ T cells (not recorded which) from PBMCs. These receptors all stem from a human donor with aplastic anemia. The CDR3 runs from the conserved cysteine through the conserved F or W. A D gene is named only where the DNA matches it firmly. Where a row states a size, it is once, few, many or the class of an expanded clone; other rows omit it.

J gene,clone size,D gene,V gene,CDR3 DNA,CDR3 protein
TRBJ2-5,.,TRBD1,TRBV10-2,TGCGCCACCAATGACGGCGTCAGGGGGCAGGAGACCCAGTACTTC,CATNDGVRGQETQYF
TRBJ2-7,.,TRBD2,TRBV7-6,TGTGCCAGCAGCCAGGAACTCCGACTAGCGGGCTACGAGCAGTACTTC,CASSQELRLAGYEQYF
TRBJ1-2,.,TRBD1,TRBV14,TGTGCCAGCAGCCCTCTAGACAGGGGACATGGCTACACCTTC,CASSPLDRGHGYTF
TRBJ1-5,once,.,TRBV19,TGTGCCAGTACCGATCAAGTTTATCAGCCCCAGCATTTT,CASTDQVYQPQHF
TRBJ2-2,.,.,TRBV9,TGTGCCAGCAGCCCAATGCGGCCCGGGGAGCTGTTTTTT,CASSPMRPGELFF
TRBJ2-7,.,.,TRBV7-8,TGTGCCAGCAGCGTCAGGGCCTACGAGCAGTACTTC,CASSVRAYEQYF
TRBJ1-5,.,.,TRBV15,TGTGCCACCAGCAGACTCCGGGACAGCAATCAGCCCCAGCATTTT,CATSRLRDSNQPQHF
TRBJ1-1,.,TRBD1,TRBV5-1,TGCGCCAGCAGCTTGACAGGGGTATTGCCTGAAGCTTTCTTT,CASSLTGVLPEAFF
TRBJ2-7,.,TRBD2,TRBV5-4,TGTGCCAGCAGCTTGGGGGTAGCGGGGTTTTACGAGCAGTACTTC,CASSLGVAGFYEQYF
TRBJ1-5,.,.,TRBV19,TGTGCCAGTATCTCGGCCAATCAGCCCCAGCATTTT,CASISANQPQHF
TRBJ2-5,few,.,TRBV7-6,TGTGCCAGCAGCCCTATGGTTCAAGAGACCCAGTACTTC,CASSPMVQETQYF
TRBJ1-6,few,.,TRBV25-1,TGTGCCAGCAGTGCAGATGGGGGGGAGGGCCATAATTCACCCCTCCACTTT,CASSADGGEGHNSPLHF
TRBJ2-5,many,.,TRBV15,TGTGCCACCAGCAGCCCCGGACAGCACCAAGAGACCCAGTACTTC,CATSSPGQHQETQYF
TRBJ2-7,.,.,TRBV7-9,TGTGCCAGCAGCCCTCTCACCTACGAGCAGTACTTC,CASSPLTYEQYF
TRBJ1-2,.,TRBD1,TRBV24-1,TGTGCCACCAGTGATTCGGACAGGGGGAAGGGTGGCTACACCTTC,CATSDSDRGKGGYTF
TRBJ2-1,.,TRBD2,TRBV10-3,TGTGCCATCAGTGGAACTAGCGGAACCTACAATGAGCAGTTCTTC,CAISGTSGTYNEQFF
TRBJ1-5,.,.,TRBV19,TGTGCCAGTAGTATTTCCAGCAATAGCAATCAGCCCCAGCATTTT,CASSISSNSNQPQHF
TRBJ1-2,.,.,TRBV20-1,TGCAGTGCCCCAAAGGGCGGCGTGACTAACTATGGCTACACCTTC,CSAPKGGVTNYGYTF
TRBJ1-5,.,.,TRBV15,TGTGCCACCAGCAGATACAGGGAAAAAGGTCAGCCCCAGCATTTT,CATSRYREKGQPQHF
TRBJ1-2,.,.,TRBV20-1,TGCAGTGCTAGCGTCGGGGGCGCAGACTATGGCTACACCTTC,CSASVGGADYGYTF
TRBJ1-5,.,TRBD1,TRBV25-1,TGTGCCAGCAGTGAACGAGGACAGGGGACAAATCAGCCCCAGCATTTT,CASSERGQGTNQPQHF
TRBJ1-2,.,.,TRBV5-1,TGCGCCAGCAGTTCAGGCGACTATGGCTACACCTTC,CASSSGDYGYTF
TRBJ1-2,.,.,TRBV6-1,TGTGCCAGCAGTGACAGGGACTATGGCTACACCTTC,CASSDRDYGYTF
TRBJ2-7,.,TRBD1,TRBV7-9,TGTGCCAGCAGTTCGGACAGGGATGGTGGCGGGCAGTACTTC,CASSSDRDGGGQYF
TRBJ1-6,.,TRBD1,TRBV25-1,TGTGCCAGCAAGGGACAGGGGTCGTCACCCCTCCACTTT,CASKGQGSSPLHF
TRBJ1-5,.,.,TRBV25-1,TGTGCCAGCAGTGCGCAGGGGTGGCCGCCCCAGCATTTT,CASSAQGWPPQHF
TRBJ2-1,few,TRBD1,TRBV2,TGTGCCAGCAACCTGGACAGGAACAATGAGCAGTTCTTC,CASNLDRNNEQFF
TRBJ2-1,.,.,TRBV24-1,TGTGCCACCAGTCTGACAGCTGCGGGTGAGCAGTTCTTC,CATSLTAAGEQFF
TRBJ2-3,.,.,TRBV29-1,TGCAGCGTCTCCGGGACCGCATCTCCCCCACAAAGCACAGATACGCAGTATTTC,CSVSGTASPPQSTDTQYF
TRBJ1-1,.,.,TRBV2,TGTGCCAGCAGTGTGGGGAGGGGGACTGAAGCTTTCTTT,CASSVGRGTEAFF